The subject of this entry is one T cell receptor beta chain. Its antigen is still unknown. Base qualities are missing; no much larger clone stands one base away. In total, around 600 healthy bone marrow donors made up the cohort. Cohort members were all nominally healthy when sampled, although unrecorded immune exposures were likely present. The donor was CMV seronegative and belonged to the group of around 350 seronegative cohort members. A peripheral blood sample was provided by each donor, and peripheral blood mononuclear cells were used for TCR beta sequencing. Genomic DNA extraction from the blood cell samples was performed with the Qiagen DNeasy Blood Extraction Kit. Library generation was performed with the immunoSEQ multiplex PCR assay. For the multiplex PCR, a mixture combining 60 forward primers for TCR Vbeta segments and 13 reverse primers for TCR Jbeta segments was used. The CDR3 region of rearranged TCR beta genes was amplified from genomic DNA with a multiplex PCR assay. Amplified TCR beta libraries were sequenced as 87-base-pair reads on the Illumina HiSeq System. Per the original workflow: A later analysis counted about 82 million unique TCR beta chains across the 550 to 700 repertoires, and roughly 11 million of these chains were shared by at least two donors. Raw reads were error-corrected and collapsed into unique sequences with a nearest-neighbor algorithm that merged closely related sequences to remove PCR and sequencing errors. Alignment of CDR3 sequences to IMGT reference sequences was used to assign V, D and J gene segments. For a sequence to be retained, a match of at least six nucleotides to both a V gene segment and a J gene segment was required. A rearrangement counted as productive if the CDR3 had no stop codons and remained in frame with V and J, and every other rearrangement counted as non-productive. CDR3 was defined according to IMGT convention as the region running from the second conserved V-encoded cysteine to the conserved J-encoded phenylalanine. In an earlier analysis of around 570 of the donors, sequences lacking an unambiguous match to a single V gene segment were excluded. An earlier analysis of a few hundred of the donors classified V segments as functional when productive rearrangements were above 56.7% and as segregating when the standard deviation between donors was above 5%. A statistical classification framework was developed to diagnose cytomegalovirus status using the catalog of TCR beta chain sequences. In a later analysis, TCR nucleotide sequences were compared against IMGT/GENE-DB human TR gene sequences so that V and J genes could be assigned. In a later analysis, CDR3 sequences and most-parsimonious VDJ recombination scenarios were assigned using the TCRdist pipeline. A later analysis defined each TCR beta chain by its CDR3 amino acid sequence plus V-gene family, and excluded reads lacking a unique V-gene family. To address suspected cross-contamination and a sequencing artifact, a later analysis removed some 620 highly shared, low-generation-probability nucleotide sequences. For each public chain, a later analysis derived a clonal expansion index from normalized ranks of inferred template counts within each repertoire. In a later analysis, generation probabilities were computed with a VDJ recombination model fitted to out-of-frame rearrangements, and the resulting probabilities were checked against IGoR. Hypergeometric tests were used in a later analysis to score TCR-TCR, TCR-HLA and TCR-CMV co-occurrence, with a repertoire-size bias correction applied to the TCR pairs. To estimate false discovery rates, a later analysis permuted the HLA or CMV assignments 20 times. In a later analysis, co-occurring TCRs were grouped with DBSCAN, and TCRdist sequence similarity was added when clustering was performed within HLA-allele-positive subsets. For co-occurrence clustering, repertoires with fewer than 30,000 or more than 120,000 public chains were excluded, along with five or six repertoires with anomalous nucleotide sharing. The immuneACCESS repertoire file appears here via TCRdb, limited to in-frame rearrangements. These files lack a portion of the clones; in checked studies, under half of the deficit traces to unresolved V genes, and the cause of the others is not known. Clone size and V and J calls were adopted from that table, with D and trimming inferred from the DNA. The sample table shows about 140,000 clones, and 79% are seen once. The ten largest clones capture 1.1% of the sample.

These data originate in a study of cytomegalovirus exposure and HLA in healthy donors (TCRdb year 2017). For context, the study as a whole: An earlier analysis of some 600 of the donors reported 276 Gb of sequence data and 100 million to 120 million unique TCR beta sequences obtained from approximately 180 million T cells. Roughly 320 gigabases of sequencing data and tens of millions of unique TCR sequences made up an early release that covered some 640 HLA-typed donors. The genetic ancestry cluster associated with self-reported Caucasian donors included around 76% of the 300 to 450 genotyped donors. The study aimed to test whether signatures of past pathogen exposure could be identified by cataloging public T cell receptors. Using immunosequencing, the study profiled T cell repertoires from about 650 subjects and related those repertoires to cytomegalovirus serostatus. In addition to the first cohort of 650 to 750 subjects, a separate validation cohort of approximately 120 different subjects was used. High-throughput TCR immunosequencing, statistical association of individual TCRs with disease status, and machine learning were combined to predict cytomegalovirus infection status. A later analysis re-examined previously published TCR beta repertoires from more than 650 donors and added high-resolution HLA genotyping to investigate patterns of TCR occurrence. The later analysis used no new phenotypic data to find candidate immune exposures, relying instead on TCR beta sequences and their occurrence across donors. An earlier analysis of several hundred of the donors applied high-throughput TCR beta sequencing to assess whether each TCR beta V gene segment acted as functional or pseudogenic. Donor age, sex, ethnicity and CMV serostatus were collected together with the repertoire data. A later genetic analysis took genome-wide SNP genotypes for about three fifths of the roughly 700 donors and used that subset as a discovery cohort. Every repertoire in the discovery cohort had been generated on one and the same sequencing platform. HLA typing covered class I and class II loci at four-digit resolution. The number of donors typed differed by locus, with roughly 620-630 for A, B, C, DRB1 and DQB1, around 520 for DQA1, nearly 610 for DPA1, and some 440 for DPB1. Several DR-DQ haplotypes were treated as single units for association and clustering because of strong linkage in the cohort. On average, about 200,000 unique TCR beta nucleotide sequences were sequenced per donor among roughly 430 genotyped donors of the cohort, with approximately 18% of those sequences being non-productive. Overall study results and their limits: While some public TCRs were present in many individuals, most TCR sequences turned up only very rarely across donors. In this cohort, only TCR beta chains were sequenced, and detectable features were limited by the absence of alpha or paired-chain data. In vitro tests confirmed that a few of the cytomegalovirus-associated TCR beta chains recognize cytomegalovirus antigens. Sequencing depth was assumed to be roughly uniform across donors in the presence/absence analyses, though that assumption may not hold. Cytomegalovirus status was reported to be diagnosed by the classifier with high specificity and sensitivity in both the original and validation cohorts. When HLA alleles, especially DR and DQ, strongly co-occurred, attributing TCR associations to individual alleles was difficult. Because HLA typing was missing for some donors at each locus, association tests included only the typed subset. In an earlier analysis of approximately 600 of the donors, most TCR beta V segments were observed in productive rearrangements about 87% or about 30% of the time, broadly matching IMGT annotations. A later genetic analysis reported fewer N-insertions in productive TCRs among donors in an Asian-associated ancestry cluster than the roughly 700-donor mean. In a later analysis, HLA-associated TCR beta chains showed more clonal expansion and lower generation probabilities than non-associated chains that were equally common. Linkage disequilibrium might explain the correlated functional status among segregating V segments, but an unknown experimental factor could not be excluded. At a false discovery rate of 0.05, a later analysis linked around 15,000 TCR beta sequences to specific HLA alleles. According to a later analysis, most CMV-associated TCR beta chains appeared to be HLA-restricted, and the HLA associations seemed to be driven largely by CMV exposure. CMV serostatus was the only immune exposure information available for the cohort. A later genetic analysis associated a missense DCLRE1C variant with V-gene and J-gene trimming of TCR beta chains, and an independent cohort replicated the association. A further reported finding was that TCR beta sequences accurately predicted the HLA-A and HLA-B alleles for most subjects in the first cohort. About 15 rarely observed V segments, including chromosome 9 orphons, were excluded from the earlier analysis of approximately 600 of the donors because counts were too low. A cluster of highly shared sequence variants was judged likely to represent a technical artifact of the sequencing pipeline. The study gave a list of 150 to 200 TCR beta chains associated with cytomegalovirus. The authors suggested that the approach could potentially be extended to other disease states and immunological phenotypes. A later analysis found that TCR association rates varied across HLA loci, with DRB1 alleles showing the most associated TCRs and HLA-C alleles the fewest. According to a later analysis, parvovirus B19, influenza, CMV and Epstein-Barr virus appeared linked to several top co-occurrence clusters.

Sequenced material: PBMCs. This receptor was taken from a male donor in good health and CMV-seronegative.

The CDR3 here reads CASSAGTALATNEKLFF. The bases are TGTGCCAGCAGCGCGGGGACAGCTCTAGCAACTAATGAAAAACTGTTTTTT. The sequence links TRBV11-2 to TRBJ1-4, with 7 junctional bases fitting TRBD1. The CDR3 runs 17 amino acids, cysteine and phenylalanine included. Left in the record is the CDR3 DNA by itself, 51 bases read in frame from the first base. CDR1 and CDR2, per the germline V gene, are SGHAT and FQNNGV. From V the trimming removes 5 bases and from J it removes 0 bases, while the gene matches leave 9 bases of the junction unaccounted for.